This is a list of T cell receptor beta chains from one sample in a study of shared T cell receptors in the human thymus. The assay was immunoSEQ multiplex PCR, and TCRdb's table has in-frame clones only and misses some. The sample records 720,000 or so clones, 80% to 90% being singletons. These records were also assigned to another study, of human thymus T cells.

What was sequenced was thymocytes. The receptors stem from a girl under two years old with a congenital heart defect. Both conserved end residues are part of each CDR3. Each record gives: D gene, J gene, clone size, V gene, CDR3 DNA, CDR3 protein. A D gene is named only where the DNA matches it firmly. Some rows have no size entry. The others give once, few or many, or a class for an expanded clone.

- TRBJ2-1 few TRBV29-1 TGCAGCGTTGAAGATCCATTTCCCAGGGGAGTCCCCCCTTACAATGAGCAGTTCTTC CSVEDPFPRGVPPYNEQFF
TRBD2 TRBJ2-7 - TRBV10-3 TGTGCCATCAGTGAGTCGGGGGAGGGAAGCTCCTACGAGCAGTACTTC CAISESGEGSSYEQYF
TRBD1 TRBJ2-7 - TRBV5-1 TGCGCCAGCAGCTGCAGACAGGGGCCCATCGGGGACGAGCAGTACTTC CASSCRQGPIGDEQYF
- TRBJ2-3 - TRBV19 TGTGCCAGTAGTATCTGGGGGGGCCCTAGCACAGATACGCAGTATTTT CASSIWGGPSTDTQYF
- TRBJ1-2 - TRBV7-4 TGTGCCAGCAGCCCCAGGGTCGGCTCTAACTATGGCTACACCTTC CASSPRVGSNYGYTF
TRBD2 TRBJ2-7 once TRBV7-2 TGTGCCAGCAGCTTTGGCGGACTAGCGGGGATCTCCTACGAGCAGTACTTC CASSFGGLAGISYEQYF
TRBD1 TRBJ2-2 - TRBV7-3 TGTGCCAGCAGCCCCACAGGGGGCAACACCGGGGAGCTGTTTTTT CASSPTGGNTGELFF
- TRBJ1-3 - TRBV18 TGTGCCAGCTCCCCTACGGGTTACTCTGGAAACACCATATATTTT CASSPTGYSGNTIYF
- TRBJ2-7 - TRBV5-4 TGTGCCAGCAGTCCAACACCCTTGTATGACCCACGGGTGAAATACGAGCAGTACTTC CASSPTPLYDPRVKYEQYF
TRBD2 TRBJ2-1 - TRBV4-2 TGTGCCAGCAGCCAAGGGACCATCGGGGGGGCCCTCGGTGAGCAGTTCTTC CASSQGTIGGALGEQFF
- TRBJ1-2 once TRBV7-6 TGTGCCAGCAGCTTAGACACCACAGGGTATGGCTACACCTTC CASSLDTTGYGYTF
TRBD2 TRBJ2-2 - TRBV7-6 TGTGCCAGCAGCTCATTTAACCCCGGAATAGCGGGGGACGACACCGGGGAGCTGTTTTTT CASSSFNPGIAGDDTGELFF
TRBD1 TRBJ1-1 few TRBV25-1 TGTGCCAGCAGTGAATATAGTGGGACAGGTGGCGGCGAAGCTTTCTTT CASSEYSGTGGGEAFF
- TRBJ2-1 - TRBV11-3 TGTGCCAGCAGCTTCTCTGAGGGTGAGCAGTTCTTC CASSFSEGEQFF
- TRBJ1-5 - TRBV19 TGTGCCAGTAGTATAGACAGGGTTAGCAATCAGCCCCAGCATTTT CASSIDRVSNQPQHF
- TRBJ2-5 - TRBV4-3 TGCGCCAGCAGCCAAACGCGGGCTATCCAAGAGACCCAGTACTTC CASSQTRAIQETQYF
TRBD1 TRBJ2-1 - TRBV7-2 TGTGCCAGCAGCTTCCGGACAGGAAAATCCTACAATGAGCAGTTCTTC CASSFRTGKSYNEQFF
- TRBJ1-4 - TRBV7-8 TGTGCCAGCAGCTTGGGAAATAAGACAGGAGGTAGTGAAAAACTGTTTTTT CASSLGNKTGGSEKLFF
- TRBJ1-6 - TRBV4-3 TGCGCCAGCAGCCAAGATCAGGGGAGAAATTCACCCCTCCACTTT CASSQDQGRNSPLHF
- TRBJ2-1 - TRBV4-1 TGCGCCAGCAGCCAGGTAGGGGGGGGTTCCTACAATGAGCAGTTCTTC CASSQVGGGSYNEQFF
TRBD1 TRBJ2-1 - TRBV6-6 TGTGCCAGCAGTTACTCGGGGGACAGGGTTTACAATGAGCAGTTCTTC CASSYSGDRVYNEQFF
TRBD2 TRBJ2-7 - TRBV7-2 TGTGCCAGCAGCTTTCCGGGACTAGCGGGCGAGCAGTACTTC CASSFPGLAGEQYF
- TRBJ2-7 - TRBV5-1 TGCGCCAGCAGCCTCGATGGCGGGGCGAGATCCTACGAGCAGTACTTC CASSLDGGARSYEQYF
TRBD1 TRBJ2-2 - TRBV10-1 TGCGCCAGCAGTAATAGGACAGGGAAGAGCACCGGGGAGCTGTTTTTT CASSNRTGKSTGELFF
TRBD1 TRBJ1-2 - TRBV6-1 TGTGCCAGCATCATCCCGGACAGGGATGGTGGCTACACCTTC CASIIPDRDGGYTF
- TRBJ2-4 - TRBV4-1 TGCGCCAGCAGCCAAGGTCTAGGGACACCCAAAAACATTCAGTACTTC CASSQGLGTPKNIQYF
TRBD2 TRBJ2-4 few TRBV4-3 TGCGCCAGCAGCCAAGATCCACTAGCGGCAGCCAAAAACATTCAGTACTTC CASSQDPLAAAKNIQYF
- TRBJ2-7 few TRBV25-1 TGTGCCAGCAGAGGGGGGGGACAATATTTATTC CASRGGGQYLF
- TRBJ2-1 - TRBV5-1 TGCGCCAGCAGCCCCCGCGACCCAAAGCTTAACGACAGGCGGTCCTACAATGAGCAGTTCTTC CASSPRDPKLNDRRSYNEQFF
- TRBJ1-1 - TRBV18 TGTGCCAGCTCACAGGAGGAAGCTTTCTTT CASSQEEAFF
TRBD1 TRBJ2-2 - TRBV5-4 TGTGCCAGCAGCCCACGGGACAGGGGATGCGGCGGGGAGCTGTTTTTT CASSPRDRGCGGELFF
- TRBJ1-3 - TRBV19 TGTGCCAGTAGTATCAGACGTTTTCCGTTTTACAGGGCTCTCTCTGGAAACACCATATATTTT CASSIRRFPFYRALSGNTIYF
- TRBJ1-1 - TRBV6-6 TGTGCCAGCAGTTACGGCAAGACAGGTTCTAGCACTGAAGCTTTCTTT CASSYGKTGSSTEAFF
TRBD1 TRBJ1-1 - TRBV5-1 TGCGCCAGCGTTGGGACAGACAGGAGAAACACTGAAGCTTTCTTT CASVGTDRRNTEAFF
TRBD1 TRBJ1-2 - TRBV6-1 TGTGCCAGCAGTGGACCGGGACAGGGGATAAGGTTTGTTGGCTACACCTTC CASSGPGQGIRFVGYTF
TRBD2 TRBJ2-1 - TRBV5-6 TGTGCCAGCAGCCCGACTAGCGGGGGGGCGAAAAGCTCCTACAATGAGCAGTTCTTC CASSPTSGGAKSSYNEQFF
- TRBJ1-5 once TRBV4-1 TGCGCCAGCAGCGGAAAGGCGGCTCCGAGCAATCAGCCCCAGCATTTT CASSGKAAPSNQPQHF
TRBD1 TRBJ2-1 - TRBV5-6 TGTGCCAGCAGCACCGGGACAGGACAATACAATGAGCAGTTCTTC CASSTGTGQYNEQFF
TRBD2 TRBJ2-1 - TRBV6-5 TGTGCCAGCAGTTACTCGAGAGCGGGGGGCAGCAATGAGCAGTTCTTC CASSYSRAGGSNEQFF
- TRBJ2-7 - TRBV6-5 TGTGCCAGCACCAGACTAGGCTCCTACGAGCAGTACTTC CASTRLGSYEQYF
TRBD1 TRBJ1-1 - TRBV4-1 TGCGCCAGCAGCCAATCGGACAGGGGGCGCGAGACTGAAGCTTTCTTT CASSQSDRGRETEAFF
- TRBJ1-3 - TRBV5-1 TGCGCCAGCCGGGTGGGTGTCTACGCTGGAAACACCATATATTTT CASRVGVYAGNTIYF
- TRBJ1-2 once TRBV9 TGTGCCAGCAGCGTACAGAGGATCCCTAACTATGGCTACACCTTC CASSVQRIPNYGYTF
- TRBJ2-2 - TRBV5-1 TGCGCCAGCAGCTTTATCGCCGGGGAGCTGTTTTTT CASSFIAGELFF
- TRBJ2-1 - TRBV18 TGTGCCAGCTCACGGTCAAACCTAATTCAGTTCTTC CASSRSNLIQFF
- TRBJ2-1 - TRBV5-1 TGCGCCAGCAGCTGCCCAAGTGACACAGGGAGCTCCTACAATGAGCAGTTCTTC CASSCPSDTGSSYNEQFF
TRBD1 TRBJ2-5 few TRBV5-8 TGTGCCAGCAGCTTGGCGGTCGTGACAGGGCAGAAGGAGACCCAGTACTTC CASSLAVVTGQKETQYF
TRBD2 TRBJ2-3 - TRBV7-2 TGTGCCAGCAGCCGTATCCCTAGCGGTTTGTCCACAGATACGCAGTATTTT CASSRIPSGLSTDTQYF
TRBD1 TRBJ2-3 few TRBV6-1 TGTGCCAGCAGTGAGTCCCGGGACAGGGAGAGGGTCACAGATACGCAGTATTTT CASSESRDRERVTDTQYF
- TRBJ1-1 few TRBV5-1 TGCGCCAGCAGCGCGCTTCACACGGGGAATCAGGACACTGAAGCTTTCTTT CASSALHTGNQDTEAFF
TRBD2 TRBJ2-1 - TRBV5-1 TGCGCCAGCAGCTTGGTCGGGACTAGCATCTACAATGAGCAGTTCTTC CASSLVGTSIYNEQFF
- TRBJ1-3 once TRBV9 TGTGCCAGCAGCGTAGGCCGGGTAGACGGTGGAAACACCATATATTTT CASSVGRVDGGNTIYF
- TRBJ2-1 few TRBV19 TGTGCCAGTAGTATAGATCGCACACTAAGCTCCTACAATGAGCAGTTCTTC CASSIDRTLSSYNEQFF
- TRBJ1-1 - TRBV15 TGTGCCACCAGCAGTATTGAATCCGGGACAAAGAACACTGAAGCTTTCTTT CATSSIESGTKNTEAFF
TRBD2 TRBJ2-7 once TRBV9 TGTGCCAGCAGTAACCCATGGGGGGGTCACGAGCAGTACTTC CASSNPWGGHEQYF